The clone carrying this T cell receptor (beta chain) is labeled as medium-sized. The data were obtained in a study of T cells after yellow fever vaccination. Findings and limits, study-wide: On re-exposure, the response was weaker but peaked faster, at day 5 versus 15.

CDR3 size: 14 residues. The V gene's germline CDR1 is LGHDT and CDR2 YNNKEL (reference sequence). The junction had 0 bases not matched to a gene; V was cut back by 5 bases and J by 2 bases. TCRdb called the 5' RACE reads again in MiXCR, with one record for every CDR3 protein. The table lists more than 20,000 distinct CDR3 sequences, approximately 5.2% of them singletons. Sequencing was performed on PBMCs, either bulk or a sorted T-cell subset (CD4+, CD8+, memory, or dextramer-sorted; not recorded which), taken roughly 47 days after the first yellow fever vaccination. This clonotype originated in a man younger than 30 who received the YFV17D yellow fever vaccine. The chain uses TRBV3-1 and TRBJ2-5, with TRBD2 matching 12 bases. The CDR3 bases are TGTGCCAGCAGCACTAGCGGGGGGCAAGAGACCCAGTACTTC. Its protein product is CASSTSGGQETQYF.